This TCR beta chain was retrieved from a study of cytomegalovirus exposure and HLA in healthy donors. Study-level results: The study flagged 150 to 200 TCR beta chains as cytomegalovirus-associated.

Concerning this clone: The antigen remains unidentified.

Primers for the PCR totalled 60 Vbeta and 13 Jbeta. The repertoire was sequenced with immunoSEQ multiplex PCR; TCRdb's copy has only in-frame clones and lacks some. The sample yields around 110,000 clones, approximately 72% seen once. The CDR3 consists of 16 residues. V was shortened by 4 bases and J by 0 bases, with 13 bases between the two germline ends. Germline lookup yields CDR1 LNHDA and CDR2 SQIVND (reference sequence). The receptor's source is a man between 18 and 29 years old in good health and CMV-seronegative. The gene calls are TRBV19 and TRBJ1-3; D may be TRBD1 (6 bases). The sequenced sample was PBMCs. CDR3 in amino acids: CASSTGHLNSGNTIYF. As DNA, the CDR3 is TGTGCCAGTAGTACGGGACACCTAAACTCTGGAAACACCATATATTTT.